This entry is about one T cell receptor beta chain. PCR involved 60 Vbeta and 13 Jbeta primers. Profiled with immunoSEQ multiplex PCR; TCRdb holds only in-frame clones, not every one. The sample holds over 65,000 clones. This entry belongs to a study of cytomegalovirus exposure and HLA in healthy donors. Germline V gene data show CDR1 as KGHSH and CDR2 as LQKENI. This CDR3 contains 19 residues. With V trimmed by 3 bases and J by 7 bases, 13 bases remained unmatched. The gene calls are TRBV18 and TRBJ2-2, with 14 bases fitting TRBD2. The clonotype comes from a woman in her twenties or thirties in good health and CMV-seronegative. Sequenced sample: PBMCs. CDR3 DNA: TGTGCCAGCTCACCGAGCCGGATGGGACTAGCGGGAGCCGACGGGGAGCTGTTTTTT. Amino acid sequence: CASSPSRMGLAGADGELFF.